This TCR beta chain was recorded in a study of CD8+CD57+ T cells in acquired aplastic anemia. The overall study: Isolated CD4+ and CD8+ cells, once sorted, yielded DNA averaging around 2.9 ug.

Sequenced patients had shown CD8+CD57+ cell expansion by flow cytometry. When blood sampling took place, the patients had received no therapy. The CDR3 is 15 amino acids. Germline CDR1 reads SNHLY; CDR2 reads FYNNEI. Trimming took 11 bases from V and 4 from J, leaving 18 bases between them. It was genomic DNA that served as the template for profiling TCR beta VDJ and CDR3. TCRdb ran MiXCR on the reads and lists one entry per CDR3 protein. The sample lists about 180,000 distinct CDR3 sequences, 40% to 55% occurring once. This sequence originates from a human donor with aplastic anemia. The chain recombines TRBV2 with TRBJ2-6, with D tentatively TRBD2 (5 bases). The sequenced material came from sorted CD4+, CD8+, or CD8+CD57+ T cells (not recorded which) from PBMCs. The CDR3 region has the DNA TGTGCCGGTTCCGATCGGGGTTCCGGGGCCAACGTCCTGACTTTC. Its protein product is CAGSDRGSGANVLTF. Supplemented by reference TRBV2 and TRBJ2-6, the full variable domain reads EPEVTQTPSHQVTQMGQEVILRCVPISNHLYFYWYRQILGQKVEFLVSFYNNEISEKSEIFDDQFSVERPDGSNFTLKIRSTKLEDSAMYFCAGSDRGSGANVLTFGAGSRLTVL.